The source of this TCR beta chain is a study of CD8 T cells in Susac syndrome. It was with random hexamers that 0.5 to 1 ug RNA was reverse transcribed. Across 54 Vbeta and 13 Jbeta, TCR beta CDR3 was amplified with immunoSEQ multiplex PCR. Via MiXCR, TCRdb re-called the immunoSEQ multiplex PCR reads, giving one row per CDR3 protein. The sample lists some 170,000 distinct CDR3 sequences, just under 95% occurring once. Material for sequencing was CD4+ T cells from PBMCs. This TCR was recovered from a human donor in good health.

CDR3 loop: CASTKGLAVLYF. DNA for the CDR3: TGTGCCAGCACCAAGGGACTAGCGGTTCTGTACTTC. The chain links TRBV6-1 to TRBJ2-7; 11 nucleotides align to TRBD2. The CDR3 has 12 amino acids. After removal of 7 bases from V and 12 bases from J, the junction contained 8 bases not matched to a gene. Germline V gives CDR1 MNHNS, CDR2 SASEGT.